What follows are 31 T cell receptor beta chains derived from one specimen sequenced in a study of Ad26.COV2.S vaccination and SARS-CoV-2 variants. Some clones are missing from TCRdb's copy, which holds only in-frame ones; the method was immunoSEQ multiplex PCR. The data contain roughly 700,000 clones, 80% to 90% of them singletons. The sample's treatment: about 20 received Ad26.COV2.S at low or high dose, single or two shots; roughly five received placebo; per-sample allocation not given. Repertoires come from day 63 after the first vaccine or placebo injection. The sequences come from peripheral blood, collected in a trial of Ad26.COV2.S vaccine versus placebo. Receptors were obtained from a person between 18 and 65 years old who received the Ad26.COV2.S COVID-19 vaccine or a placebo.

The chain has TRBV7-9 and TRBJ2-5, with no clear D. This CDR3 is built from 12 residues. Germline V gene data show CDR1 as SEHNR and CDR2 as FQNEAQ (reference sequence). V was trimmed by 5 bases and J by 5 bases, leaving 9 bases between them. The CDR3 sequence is CASSPHGETQYF. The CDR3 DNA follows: TGTGCCAGCAGCCCACATGGGGAGACCCAGTACTTC.

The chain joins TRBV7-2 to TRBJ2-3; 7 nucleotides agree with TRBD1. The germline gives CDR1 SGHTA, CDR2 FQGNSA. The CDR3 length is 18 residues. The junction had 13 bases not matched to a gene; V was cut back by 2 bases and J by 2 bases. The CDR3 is CASSLPQGRQGITDTQYF. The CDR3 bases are TGTGCCAGCAGCTTACCCCAGGGGAGACAGGGTATCACAGATACGCAGTATTTT.

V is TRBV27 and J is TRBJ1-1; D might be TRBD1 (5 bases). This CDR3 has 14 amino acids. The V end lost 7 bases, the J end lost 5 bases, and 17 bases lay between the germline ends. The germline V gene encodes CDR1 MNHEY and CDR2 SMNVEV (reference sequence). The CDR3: CASTLGGPGTEAFF. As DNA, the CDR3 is TGTGCCAGCACCTTAGGAGGTCCAGGGACTGAAGCTTTCTTT.

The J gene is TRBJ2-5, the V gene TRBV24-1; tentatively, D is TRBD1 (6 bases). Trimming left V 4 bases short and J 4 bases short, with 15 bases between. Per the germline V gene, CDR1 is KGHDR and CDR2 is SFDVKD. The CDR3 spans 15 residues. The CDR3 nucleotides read TGTGCCACCAGTGACTCAAGGGGGAGTGGAGAGACCCAGTACTTC. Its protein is CATSDSRGSGETQYF.

The CDR3 region has the DNA TGTGCCACCAGCGGGCCGGGGCGAAATAACTATGGCTACACCTTC. Translating it yields CATSGPGRNNYGYTF. V gene TRBV15 combines with J gene TRBJ1-2; D possibly corresponds to TRBD1 (5 bases). CDR3 length equals 15 residues. Trimming cost V 5 bases and J 1 base, with 14 bases left between them. Germline CDR1 reads LNHNV; CDR2 reads YYDKDF (reference sequence).

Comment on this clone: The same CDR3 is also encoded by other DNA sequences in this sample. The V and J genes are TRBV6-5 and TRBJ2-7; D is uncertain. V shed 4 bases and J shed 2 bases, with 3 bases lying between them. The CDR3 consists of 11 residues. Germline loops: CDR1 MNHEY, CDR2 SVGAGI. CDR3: CASSSAYEQYF. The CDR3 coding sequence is TGTGCCAGCAGTTCAGCCTACGAGCAGTACTTC.

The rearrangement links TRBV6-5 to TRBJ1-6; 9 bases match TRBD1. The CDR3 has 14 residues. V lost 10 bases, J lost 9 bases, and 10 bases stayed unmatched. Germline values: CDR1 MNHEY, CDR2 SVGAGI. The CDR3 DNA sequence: TGTGCCACCCGCTACGACAGGGGGATTTCACCCCTCCACTTT. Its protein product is CATRYDRGISPLHF.

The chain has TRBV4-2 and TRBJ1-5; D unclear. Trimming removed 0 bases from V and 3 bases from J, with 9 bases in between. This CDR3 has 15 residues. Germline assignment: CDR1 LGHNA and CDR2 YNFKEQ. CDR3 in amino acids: CASSQDNTDNQPQHF. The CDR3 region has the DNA TGTGCCAGCAGCCAAGATAATACAGACAATCAGCCCCAGCATTTT.

The DNA for the CDR3 is TGCGCCAGCAGCTTGGAGGCTAGCTCCATCACAGATACGCAGTATTTT. It encodes CASSLEASSITDTQYF. This chain uses TRBV5-1 with TRBJ2-3; D is perhaps TRBD2 (5 bases). The V gene's germline CDR1 is SGHRS and CDR2 YFSETQ. The CDR3 extends over 16 amino acids. V was cut by 0 bases and J by 2 bases, with 13 bases left in between.

CDR3 loop: CASSLRSGDGANVLTF. CDR3 DNA: TGTGCCAGCAGCTTACGTAGCGGGGATGGGGCCAACGTCCTGACTTTC. The chain employs TRBV7-2 and TRBJ2-6; 8 bases align to TRBD2. The ends lost 2 bases at V and 3 bases at J; junction bases unmatched: 3. The CDR3 has 16 amino acids. Germline V lookup: CDR1 SGHTA, CDR2 FQGNSA.

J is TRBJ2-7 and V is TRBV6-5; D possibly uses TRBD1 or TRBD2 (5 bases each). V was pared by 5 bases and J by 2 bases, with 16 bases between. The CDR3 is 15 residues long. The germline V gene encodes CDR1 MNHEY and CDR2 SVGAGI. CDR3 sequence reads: CASSRASGPPYEQYF. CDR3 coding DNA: TGTGCCAGCAGTAGAGCCTCGGGGCCTCCCTACGAGCAGTACTTC.

CDR3 protein: CASRAAGSPYEQYF. Written as DNA, the CDR3 is TGTGCCAGCAGGGCAGCGGGGTCTCCCTACGAGCAGTACTTC. V and J are TRBV2 and TRBJ2-7; 7 bases are shared with TRBD2. From germline, CDR1 is SNHLY and CDR2 FYNNEI. With 6 bases clipped from V and 2 bases from J, the junction kept 7 bases outside the gene matches. This CDR3 is built from 14 residues. Based on the CDR3 plus reference TRBV2 and TRBJ2-7, the full variable domain is EPEVTQTPSHQVTQMGQEVILRCVPISNHLYFYWYRQILGQKVEFLVSFYNNEISEKSEIFDDQFSVERPDGSNFTLKIRSTKLEDSAMYFCASRAAGSPYEQYFGPGTRLTVT.

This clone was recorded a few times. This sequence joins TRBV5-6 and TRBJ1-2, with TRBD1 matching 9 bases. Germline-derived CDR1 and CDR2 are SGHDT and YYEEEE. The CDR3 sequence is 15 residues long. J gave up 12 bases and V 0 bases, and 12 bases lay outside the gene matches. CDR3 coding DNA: TGTGCCAGCAGCTTGGAGCCCGGGACAGGGAGGTCAAACACCTTC. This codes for CASSLEPGTGRSNTF.

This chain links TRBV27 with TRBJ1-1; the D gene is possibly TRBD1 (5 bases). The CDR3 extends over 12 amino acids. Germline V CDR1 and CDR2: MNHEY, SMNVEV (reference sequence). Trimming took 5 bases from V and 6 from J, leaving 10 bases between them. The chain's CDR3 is CASSPGFAEAFF. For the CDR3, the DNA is TGTGCCAGCAGTCCAGGGTTTGCTGAAGCTTTCTTT.

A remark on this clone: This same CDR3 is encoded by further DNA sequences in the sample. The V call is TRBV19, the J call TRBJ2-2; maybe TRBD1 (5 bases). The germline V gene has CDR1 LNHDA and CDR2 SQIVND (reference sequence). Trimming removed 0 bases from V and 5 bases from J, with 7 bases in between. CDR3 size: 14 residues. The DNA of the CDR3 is TGTGCCAGTAGTATAGATACAGGTACCGGGGAGCTGTTTTTT. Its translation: CASSIDTGTGELFF.

The CDR3 reads CASSNKQNEQFF. For the CDR3, the DNA is TGTGCCAGCAGCAACAAGCAGAATGAGCAGTTCTTC. This sequence joins TRBV7-9 and TRBJ2-1; D is unclear. This CDR3 spans 12 amino acids. V was shortened by 5 bases and J by 7 bases, with 9 bases between the two germline ends. Germline V gene data show CDR1 as SEHNR and CDR2 as FQNEAQ (reference sequence).

The CDR3 coding sequence is TGTGCCAGCACTGCGGAACACTCAACAGATACGCAGTATTTT. It translates to CASTAEHSTDTQYF. The chain recombines TRBV27 with TRBJ2-3; D gene ambiguous. The CDR3 consists of 14 residues. Germline CDR1 MNHEY, CDR2 SMNVEV (reference sequence). V lost 7 bases and J lost 3, with 14 bases in between.

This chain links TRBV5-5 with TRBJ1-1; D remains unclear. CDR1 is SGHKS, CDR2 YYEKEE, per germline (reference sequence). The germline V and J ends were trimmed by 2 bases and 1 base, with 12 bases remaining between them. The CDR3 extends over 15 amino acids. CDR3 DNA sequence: TGTGCCAGCAGCTTCGAGCGCTCCTCGAACACTGAAGCTTTCTTT. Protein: CASSFERSSNTEAFF.

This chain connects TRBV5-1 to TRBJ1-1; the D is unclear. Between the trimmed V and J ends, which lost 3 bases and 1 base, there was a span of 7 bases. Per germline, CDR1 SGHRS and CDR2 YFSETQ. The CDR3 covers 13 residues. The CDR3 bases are TGCGCCAGCAGCTCTGGGCCGAACACTGAAGCTTTCTTT. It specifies CASSSGPNTEAFF.

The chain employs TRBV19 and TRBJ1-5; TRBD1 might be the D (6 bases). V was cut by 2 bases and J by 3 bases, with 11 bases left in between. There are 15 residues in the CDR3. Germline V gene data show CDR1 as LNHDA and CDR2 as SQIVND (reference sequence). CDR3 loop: CASSITYRVNQPQHF. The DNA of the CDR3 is TGTGCCAGTAGTATAACGTACAGGGTCAATCAGCCCCAGCATTTT.

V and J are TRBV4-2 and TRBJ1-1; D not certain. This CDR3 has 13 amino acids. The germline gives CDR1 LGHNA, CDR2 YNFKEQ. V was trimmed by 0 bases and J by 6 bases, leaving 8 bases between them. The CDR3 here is CASSQETRSEAFF. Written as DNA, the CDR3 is TGTGCCAGCAGCCAAGAGACCCGGTCTGAAGCTTTCTTT.

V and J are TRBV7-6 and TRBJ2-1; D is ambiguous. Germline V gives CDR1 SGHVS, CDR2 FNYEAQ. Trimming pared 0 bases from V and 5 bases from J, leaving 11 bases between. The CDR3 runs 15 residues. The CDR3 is CASSLAGMENNEQFF. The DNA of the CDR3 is TGTGCCAGCAGCTTAGCAGGGATGGAGAACAATGAGCAGTTCTTC. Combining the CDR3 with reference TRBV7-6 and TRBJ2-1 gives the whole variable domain GAGVSQSPRYKVTKRGQDVALRCDPISGHVSLYWYRQALGQGPEFLTYFNYEAQQDKSGLPNDRFSAERPEGSISTLTIQRTEQRDSAMYRCASSLAGMENNEQFFGPGTRLTVL.

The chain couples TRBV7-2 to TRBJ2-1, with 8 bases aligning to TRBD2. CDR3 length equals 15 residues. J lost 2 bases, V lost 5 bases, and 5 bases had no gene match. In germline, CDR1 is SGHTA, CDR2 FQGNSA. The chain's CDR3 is CASSASGLTYNEQFF. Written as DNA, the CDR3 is TGTGCCAGCAGCGCTAGCGGGCTTACCTACAATGAGCAGTTCTTC.

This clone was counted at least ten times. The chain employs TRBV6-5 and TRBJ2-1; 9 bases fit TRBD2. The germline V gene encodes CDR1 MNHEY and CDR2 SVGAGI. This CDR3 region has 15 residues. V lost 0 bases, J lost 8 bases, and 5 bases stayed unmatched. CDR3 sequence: CASSYSHSGGYEQFF. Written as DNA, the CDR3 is TGTGCCAGCAGTTACTCACATAGCGGGGGCTATGAGCAGTTCTTC.

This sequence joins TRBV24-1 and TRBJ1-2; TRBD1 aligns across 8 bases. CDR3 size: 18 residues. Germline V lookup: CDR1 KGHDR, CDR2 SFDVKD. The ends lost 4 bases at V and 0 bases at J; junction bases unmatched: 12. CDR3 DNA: TGTGCCACCAGTGACTCCCGGACAGGGTATAGAGCTAACTATGGCTACACCTTC. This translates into CATSDSRTGYRANYGYTF.

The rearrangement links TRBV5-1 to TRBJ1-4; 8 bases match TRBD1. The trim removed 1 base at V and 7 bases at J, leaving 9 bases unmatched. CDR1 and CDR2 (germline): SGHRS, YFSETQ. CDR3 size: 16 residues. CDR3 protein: CASSLPLQGEAEKLFF. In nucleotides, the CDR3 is TGCGCCAGCAGCTTGCCCCTACAGGGGGAGGCTGAAAAACTGTTTTTT. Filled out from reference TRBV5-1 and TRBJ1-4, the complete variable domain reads KAGVTQTPRYLIKTRGQQVTLSCSPISGHRSVSWYQQTPGQGLQFLFEYFSETQRNKGNFPGRFSGRQFSNSRSEMNVSTLELGDSALYLCASSLPLQGEAEKLFFGSGTQLSVL.

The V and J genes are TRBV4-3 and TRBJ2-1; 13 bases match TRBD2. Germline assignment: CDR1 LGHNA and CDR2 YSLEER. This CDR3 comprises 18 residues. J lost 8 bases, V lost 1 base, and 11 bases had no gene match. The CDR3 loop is CASSQGSQLAGGHDEQFF. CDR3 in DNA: TGCGCCAGCAGCCAAGGGTCCCAACTAGCGGGGGGGCACGATGAGCAGTTCTTC.

The CDR3 spells CASSLAVGAEAFF. The CDR3, as DNA: TGCGCCAGCAGCTTGGCCGTAGGGGCTGAAGCTTTCTTT. This sequence joins TRBV5-1 and TRBJ1-1; possibly TRBD1 for D (5 bases). Trimming stripped 0 bases from V and 6 bases from J, with 9 bases between. Germline values: CDR1 SGHRS, CDR2 YFSETQ. The CDR3 is made up of 13 amino acids.

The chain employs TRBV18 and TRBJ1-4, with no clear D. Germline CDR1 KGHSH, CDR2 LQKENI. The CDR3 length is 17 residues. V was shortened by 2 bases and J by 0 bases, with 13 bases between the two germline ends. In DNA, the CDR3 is TGTGCCAGCTCACCAAAGATCGGGTTTTCAACTAATGAAAAACTGTTTTTT. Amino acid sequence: CASSPKIGFSTNEKLFF.

The CDR3 DNA reads as TGTGCCAGCAGCTTGATGGGGGTCGGGGCCAACGTCCTGACTTTC. It is translated as CASSLMGVGANVLTF. The chain has TRBV5-6 and TRBJ2-6; D possibly uses TRBD1 or TRBD2 (5 bases each). V lost 1 base to trimming and J lost 4 bases, with 9 bases between them. The CDR3 consists of 15 residues. Per germline, CDR1 SGHDT and CDR2 YYEEEE.

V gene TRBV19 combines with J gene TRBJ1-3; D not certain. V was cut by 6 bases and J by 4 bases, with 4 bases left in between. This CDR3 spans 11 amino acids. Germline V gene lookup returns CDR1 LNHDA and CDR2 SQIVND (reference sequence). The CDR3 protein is CASSQGNTIYF. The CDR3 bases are TGTGCCAGTAGCCAAGGAAACACCATATATTTT.